This T cell receptor beta chain was captured in a study of blood T cell repertoires in COVID-19. Clones were sequenced by immunoSEQ multiplex PCR, and TCRdb holds only the in-frame ones, with some missing. The sample contains over 200,000 clones, 85% to 90% of which appear only once. The ends were cut back, 3 bases at V and 7 bases at J, with 13 bases in the middle. The CDR3 sequence is 14 residues long. Per germline, CDR1 SGHAT and CDR2 FQNNGV. The chain joins TRBV11-2 to TRBJ2-1; TRBD2 is a possible D gene (6 bases). The receptor's source is a woman in her 50s in a cohort exposed to, infected with or recovered from COVID-19 (not recorded which). The sequencing sample was made of PBMCs or T cells enriched from blood (not recorded which). The CDR3 loop is CASSFSTRFNEQFF. The CDR3 DNA sequence: TGTGCCAGCAGCTTCTCGACTAGGTTTAATGAGCAGTTCTTC.